This T cell receptor beta chain originates from a study of blood T cell repertoires in COVID-19. This clone was observed a single time. The repertoire was sequenced with immunoSEQ multiplex PCR; TCRdb's copy has only in-frame clones and lacks some. The table includes 200,000 or so clones, roughly nine tenths detected once. The specimen sequenced was PBMCs or T cells enriched from blood (not recorded which). This clonotype originated in a woman in her forties with acute COVID-19.

CDR3 region: CASSLSRSTDTQYF. CDR3 DNA: TGTGCCAGCAGTTTATCGAGGAGCACAGATACGCAGTATTTT. The chain is built from TRBV27 and TRBJ2-3; no firm D call. Germline V gene data show CDR1 as MNHEY and CDR2 as SMNVEV (reference sequence). The CDR3 loop spans 14 amino acids. V lost 0 bases to trimming and J lost 0 bases, with 4 bases between them.